This T cell receptor beta chain came from a study of human T cells and chemical hapten exposure. Study in general: On the upper back, patch tests were applied with 0.01% DPC and read at 6 days.

Time point in this sample: pre-sensitization, week 0. Treatment noted: therapeutic diphenylcyclopropenone sensitization with weekly scalp DPC. This clonotype was found a few times. Using its own MiXCR run on the RACE reads, TCRdb lists one record per CDR3 protein. The repertoire holds about 350,000 distinct CDR3 sequences, with roughly 6% as singletons. The CDR3 spans 12 residues. CDR1 and CDR2 from the germline V gene are SGHDT and YYEEEE. V lost 3 bases to trimming and J lost 7 bases, with 5 bases between them. This TCR came from a woman aged 18-30 years with alopecia areata. Some clones in this sample may be carry-over from other donors' samples. The genes are TRBV5-6 and TRBJ1-6, with unresolved D. The sample here was whole blood, taken in connection with sensitization to the hapten diphenylcyclopropenone (DPC). Here the CDR3 DNA reads TGTGCCAGCAGCTGGGAAAATTCACCCCTCCACTTT. Protein product: CASSWENSPLHF.